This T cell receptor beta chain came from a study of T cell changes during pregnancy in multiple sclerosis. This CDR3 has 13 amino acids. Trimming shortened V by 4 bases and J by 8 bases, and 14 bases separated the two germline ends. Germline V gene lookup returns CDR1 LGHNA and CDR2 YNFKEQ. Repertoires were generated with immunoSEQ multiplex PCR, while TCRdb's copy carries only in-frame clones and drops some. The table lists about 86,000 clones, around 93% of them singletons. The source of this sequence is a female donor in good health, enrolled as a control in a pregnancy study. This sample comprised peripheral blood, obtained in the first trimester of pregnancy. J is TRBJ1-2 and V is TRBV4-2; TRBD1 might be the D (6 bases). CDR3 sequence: CASSLGYRDGYTF. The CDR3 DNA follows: TGTGCCAGCAGCCTCGGGTACAGGGACGGCTACACCTTC.